Below, one T cell receptor beta chain is given with its context. This record belongs to a study of shared clonotypes between healthy human individuals. Naive CD8 cells lacked CD45RO and underwent positive selection for CCR7, leaving out terminally differentiated effector memory CD45RA+ cells. Only in-frame clones appear in the TCRdb table, and some are missing; sequencing was by immunoSEQ multiplex PCR. The data show over 800,000 clones, with 85% to 95% seen just once and less than 25% held by the top ten. This CDR3 comprises 16 residues. V was pared by 1 base and J by 0 bases, with 12 bases between. The germline V gene has CDR1 MNHNS and CDR2 SASEGT.

Sequenced sample: naive CD8+ T cells sorted from blood. The origin of this receptor is a young man in good health. This sequence joins TRBV6-1 and TRBJ1-1, with no clear D. The CDR3 here is CASSEGWAPMNTEAFF. The CDR3, as DNA: TGTGCCAGCAGTGAAGGGTGGGCACCCATGAACACTGAAGCTTTCTTT.